This T cell receptor (beta chain) appears in the sequencing data of a study of T cells after yellow fever vaccination. For the study at large: Fractions of low cell number were prepared using SMART-Seq v4 Ultra Low Input. Study findings and constraints: Reappearance after the booster was seen for most primary-vaccination clones, at 95% to 97% CD4 and around 90% CD8. Faster peaking, at day 5 versus 15, marked a secondary response that was weaker.

This clonotype showed up many times. Via MiXCR, TCRdb re-called the 5' RACE reads, giving one row per CDR3 protein. The table lists about 32,000 distinct CDR3 sequences, 6.6% of them singletons. V lost 6 bases, J lost 5 bases, and 26 bases lay in between. There are 17 residues in the CDR3. The germline CDR1 and CDR2 sequences are DFQATT and SNEGSKA (reference sequence). The chain has TRBV20-1 and TRBJ2-1; D might be TRBD1 (5 bases). The source material was PBMCs, either bulk or a sorted T-cell subset (CD4+, CD8+, memory, or dextramer-sorted; not recorded which), sampled on the day of the first yellow fever vaccination. The TCR sequence derives from a man between 18 and 35 years old who received the YFV17D yellow fever vaccine. The CDR3 reads CSAQETFSRTLNNEQFF. The CDR3, as DNA: TGCAGTGCCCAGGAAACGTTTTCTCGGACATTGAACAATGAGCAGTTCTTC.